This T cell receptor beta chain was recorded in a study of T-cell memory formation after mild COVID-19. This clonotype was counted a few times. The antigen is unknown. Germline assignment: CDR1 SGDLS and CDR2 YYNGEE. The CDR3 is 12 amino acids. Deletions cut 0 bases from V and 6 bases from J, with 5 bases between. From 5'RACE with constant-segment primers came TCR alpha and TCR beta cDNA libraries that carried sample barcodes and UMIs. TCRdb redid the calling of the 5' RACE reads with MiXCR, one entry per CDR3 protein. The profile shows about 60,000 distinct CDR3 sequences, 10% to 15% of them singletons. Findings of the study overall: Some SARS-CoV-2-responding clones were already detected in memory before infection. SARS-CoV-2 specificity was not confirmed for second-wave clones peaking on day 37.

The chain uses TRBV9 and TRBJ2-3; possibly TRBD1 or TRBD2 for D (5 bases each). The sample taken for sequencing was PBMCs or a T cell subset sorted from them (not recorded which). The source of this sequence is a man younger than 35 who had mild COVID-19 (a few samples of this study predate the infection). Cell type and time point are not known. The CDR3 DNA is TGTGCCAGCAGCGTAGGGGGGGATACGCAGTATTTT. Translating it yields CASSVGGDTQYF.